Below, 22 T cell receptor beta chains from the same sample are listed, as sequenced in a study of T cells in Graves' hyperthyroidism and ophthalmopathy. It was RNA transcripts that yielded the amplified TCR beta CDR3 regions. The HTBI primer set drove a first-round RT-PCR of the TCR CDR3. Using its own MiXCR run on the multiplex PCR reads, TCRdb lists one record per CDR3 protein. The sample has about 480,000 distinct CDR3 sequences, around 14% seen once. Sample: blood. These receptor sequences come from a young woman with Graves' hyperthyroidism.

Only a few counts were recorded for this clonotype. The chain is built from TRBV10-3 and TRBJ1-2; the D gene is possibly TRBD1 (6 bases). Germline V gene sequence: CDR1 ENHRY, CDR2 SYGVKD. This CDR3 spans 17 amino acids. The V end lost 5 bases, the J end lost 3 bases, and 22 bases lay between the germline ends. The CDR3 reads CAISQDPSRGADYGYTF. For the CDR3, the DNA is TGTGCCATCAGTCAAGACCCGTCCAGGGGCGCTGACTATGGCTACACCTTC.

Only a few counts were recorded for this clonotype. CDR3 residues: CASSPGTFPSDTQYF. DNA of the CDR3: TGCGCCAGCAGCCCGGGGACCTTCCCGTCAGATACGCAGTATTTT. This chain joins TRBV5-1 and TRBJ2-3, with D possibly called TRBD1 or TRBD2 (5 bases each). CDR1 SGHRS and CDR2 YFSETQ come from the germline V gene. CDR3 length: 15 residues. V was cut by 4 bases and J by 4 bases, with 16 bases left in between.

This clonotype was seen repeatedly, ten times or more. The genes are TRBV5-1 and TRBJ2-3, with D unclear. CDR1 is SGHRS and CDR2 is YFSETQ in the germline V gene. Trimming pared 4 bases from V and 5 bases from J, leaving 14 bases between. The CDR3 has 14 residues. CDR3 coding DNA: TGCGCCAGCAGCCGGACGTATGAGGTAGATACGCAGTATTTT. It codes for CASSRTYEVDTQYF.

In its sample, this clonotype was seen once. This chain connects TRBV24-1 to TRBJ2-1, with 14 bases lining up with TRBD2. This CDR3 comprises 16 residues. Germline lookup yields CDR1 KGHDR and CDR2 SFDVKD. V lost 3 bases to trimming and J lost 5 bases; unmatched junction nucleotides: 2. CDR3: CATSDPGLAGDNEQFF. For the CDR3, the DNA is TGTGCCACCAGTGATCCGGGACTAGCGGGAGACAATGAGCAGTTCTTC.

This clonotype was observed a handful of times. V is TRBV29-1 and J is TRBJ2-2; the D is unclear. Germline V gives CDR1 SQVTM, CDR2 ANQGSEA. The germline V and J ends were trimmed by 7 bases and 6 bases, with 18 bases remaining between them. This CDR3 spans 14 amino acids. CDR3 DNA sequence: TGCAGCGGTGTAGTGTCCGAGATGGCCGGGGAGCTGTTTTTT. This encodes CSGVVSEMAGELFF.

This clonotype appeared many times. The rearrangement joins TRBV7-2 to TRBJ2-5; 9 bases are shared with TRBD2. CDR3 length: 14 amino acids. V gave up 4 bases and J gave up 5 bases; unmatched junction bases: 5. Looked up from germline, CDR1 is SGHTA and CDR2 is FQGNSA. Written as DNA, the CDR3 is TGTGCCAGCAGCTCCCTGCGGGGGGGGGAGACCCAGTACTTC. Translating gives CASSSLRGGETQYF.

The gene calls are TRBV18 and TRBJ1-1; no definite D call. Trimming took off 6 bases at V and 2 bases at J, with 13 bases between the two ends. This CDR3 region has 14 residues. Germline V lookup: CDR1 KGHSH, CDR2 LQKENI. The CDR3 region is CASSDVTRNTEAFF. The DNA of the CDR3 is TGTGCCAGCTCCGACGTCACACGAAACACTGAAGCTTTCTTT.

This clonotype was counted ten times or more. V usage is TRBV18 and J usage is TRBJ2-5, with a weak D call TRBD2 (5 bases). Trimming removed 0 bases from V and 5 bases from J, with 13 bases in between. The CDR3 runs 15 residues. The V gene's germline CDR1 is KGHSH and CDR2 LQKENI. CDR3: CASSPPEQRGETQYF. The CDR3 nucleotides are TGTGCCAGCTCACCACCGGAGCAACGCGGGGAGACCCAGTACTTC.

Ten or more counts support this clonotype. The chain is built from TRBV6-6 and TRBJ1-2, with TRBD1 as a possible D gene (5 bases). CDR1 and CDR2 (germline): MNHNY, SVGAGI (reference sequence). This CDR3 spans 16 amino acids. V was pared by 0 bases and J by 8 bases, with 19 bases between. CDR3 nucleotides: TGTGCCAGCAGTTACTCCGGTTTTGCAGGGTTGGGCGGCTACACCTTC. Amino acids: CASSYSGFAGLGGYTF.

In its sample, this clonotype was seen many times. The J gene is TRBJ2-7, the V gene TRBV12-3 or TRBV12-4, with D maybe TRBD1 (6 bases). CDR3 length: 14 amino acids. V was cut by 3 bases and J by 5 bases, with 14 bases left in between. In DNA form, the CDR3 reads TGTGCCAGCAGTTTGAACAGGGACATCGACGAGCAGTACTTC. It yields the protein CASSLNRDIDEQYF.

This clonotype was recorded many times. CDR3 DNA: TGTGCCAGCAGCTTACAAGGACCCTTGGGCAATGAGCAGTTCTTC. It translates to CASSLQGPLGNEQFF. The chain combines TRBV7-2 with TRBJ2-1; unclear D gene. There are 15 residues in the CDR3. Per germline, CDR1 SGHTA and CDR2 FQGNSA. Trimming cost V 2 bases and J 6 bases, with 14 bases left between them.

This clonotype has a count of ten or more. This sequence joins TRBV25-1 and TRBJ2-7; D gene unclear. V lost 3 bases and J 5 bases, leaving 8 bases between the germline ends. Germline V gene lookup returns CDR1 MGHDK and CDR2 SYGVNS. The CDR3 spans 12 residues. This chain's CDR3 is CASSDLVNEQYF. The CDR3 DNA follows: TGTGCCAGCAGTGATTTGGTCAACGAGCAGTACTTC.

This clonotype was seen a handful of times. The DNA for the CDR3 is TGTGCCAGCAGCACAGGAGAGACCCAGTACTTC. As protein: CASSTGETQYF. The chain is built from TRBV11-1 and TRBJ2-5, with D perhaps matching TRBD1 (5 bases). The CDR3 length is 11 residues. The V end lost 5 bases, the J end lost 4 bases, and 5 bases lay between the germline ends. Germline V lookup: CDR1 SGHAT, CDR2 FQDESV (reference sequence).

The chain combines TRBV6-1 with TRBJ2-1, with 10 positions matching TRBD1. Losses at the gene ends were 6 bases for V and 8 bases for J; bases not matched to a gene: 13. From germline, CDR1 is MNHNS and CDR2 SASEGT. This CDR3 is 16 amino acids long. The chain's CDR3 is CASSFLAGTGDDEQFF. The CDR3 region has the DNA TGTGCCAGCAGCTTTCTCGCCGGGACAGGGGACGATGAGCAGTTCTTC.

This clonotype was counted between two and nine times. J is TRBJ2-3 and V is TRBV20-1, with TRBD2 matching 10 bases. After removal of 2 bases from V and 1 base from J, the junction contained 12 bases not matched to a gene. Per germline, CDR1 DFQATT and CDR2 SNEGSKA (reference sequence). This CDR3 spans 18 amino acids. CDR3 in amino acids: CSARSGRAGFSGTDTQYF. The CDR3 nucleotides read TGCAGTGCTAGAAGCGGGAGGGCCGGGTTCTCCGGCACAGATACGCAGTATTTT.

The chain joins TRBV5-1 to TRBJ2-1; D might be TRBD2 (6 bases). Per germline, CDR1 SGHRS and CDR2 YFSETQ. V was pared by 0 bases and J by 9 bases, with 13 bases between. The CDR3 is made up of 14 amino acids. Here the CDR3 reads CASSLGGLVREQFF. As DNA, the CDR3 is TGCGCCAGCAGCTTGGGGGGACTCGTCCGTGAGCAGTTCTTC.

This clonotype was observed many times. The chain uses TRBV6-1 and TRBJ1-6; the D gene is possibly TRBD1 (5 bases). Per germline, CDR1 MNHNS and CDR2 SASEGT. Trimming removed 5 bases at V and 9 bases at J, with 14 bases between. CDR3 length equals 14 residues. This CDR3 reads CASSYGQGPSPLHF. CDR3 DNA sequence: TGTGCCAGCAGTTACGGGCAGGGCCCTTCACCCCTCCACTTT.

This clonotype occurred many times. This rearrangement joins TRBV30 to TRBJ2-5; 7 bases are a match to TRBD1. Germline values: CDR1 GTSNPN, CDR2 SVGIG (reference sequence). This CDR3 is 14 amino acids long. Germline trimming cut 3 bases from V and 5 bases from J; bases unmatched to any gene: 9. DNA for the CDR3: TGTGCCTGGAGGGCTCGGACGGGACAGGAGACCCAGTACTTC. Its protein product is CAWRARTGQETQYF.

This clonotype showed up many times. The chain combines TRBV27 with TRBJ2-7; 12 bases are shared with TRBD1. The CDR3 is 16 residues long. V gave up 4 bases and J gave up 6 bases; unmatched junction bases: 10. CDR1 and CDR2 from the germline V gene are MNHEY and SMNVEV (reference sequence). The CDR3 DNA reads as TGTGCCAGCAGTTCCCGGGACAGGGGGCTTCAGGGCGAGCAGTACGTC. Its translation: CASSSRDRGLQGEQYV.

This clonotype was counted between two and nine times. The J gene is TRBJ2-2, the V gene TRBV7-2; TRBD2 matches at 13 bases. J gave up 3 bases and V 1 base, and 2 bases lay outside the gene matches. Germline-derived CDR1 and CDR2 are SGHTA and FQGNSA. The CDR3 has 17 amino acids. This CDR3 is CASSLEGLAGYTGELFF. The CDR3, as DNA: TGTGCCAGCAGCTTAGAGGGACTAGCGGGATACACCGGGGAGCTGTTTTTT.

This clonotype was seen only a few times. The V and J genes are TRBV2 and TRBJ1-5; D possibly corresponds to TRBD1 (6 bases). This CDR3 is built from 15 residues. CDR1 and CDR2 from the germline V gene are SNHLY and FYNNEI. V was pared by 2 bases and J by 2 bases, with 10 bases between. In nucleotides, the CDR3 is TGTGCCAGCAGTGAAAGTTGGACAGGCAATCAGCCCCAGCATTTT. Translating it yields CASSESWTGNQPQHF.

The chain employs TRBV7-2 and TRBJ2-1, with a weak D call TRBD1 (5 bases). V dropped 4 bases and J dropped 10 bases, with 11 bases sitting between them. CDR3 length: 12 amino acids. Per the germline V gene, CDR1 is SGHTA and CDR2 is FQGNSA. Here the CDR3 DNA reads TGTGCCAGCAGCTCCCAGGGTGTGGAGCAGTTCTTC. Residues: CASSSQGVEQFF.